This TCR beta chain was sequenced during a study of blood T cell repertoires in COVID-19. Whole-study context: Specimens from acute and convalescent COVID-19 originated in the United States, Italy and Spain. PBMCs, B-cell-depleted T cells, or T cells were the source of the cDNA or gDNA that made up the material.

Per the study methods: Reference gene primer amplification yielded estimated nucleated cell counts. The assay was immunoSEQ multiplex PCR, and TCRdb's table has in-frame clones only and misses some. That table supplies the V and J calls and clone size; D and trimming were determined from the DNA. Of hundreds of thousands of clones listed, 80% to 90% are singletons. This CDR3 comprises 15 residues. CDR1 and CDR2 (germline): MNHEY, SVGAGI. V dropped 7 bases and J dropped 1 base, with 16 bases sitting between them. The rearrangement uses TRBV6-5 and TRBJ1-1; possibly TRBD1 for D (6 bases). Specimen: peripheral blood. This TCR was sampled from a woman aged 80 or over with COVID-19, enrolled during active disease. The CDR3 is CASTILLTGNTEAFF. The DNA for the CDR3 is TGTGCCAGCACTATCCTACTGACAGGGAACACTGAAGCTTTCTTT.